The 10 T cell receptor beta chains in this list originate from one sample, sequenced in a study of breast tumors, draining lymph nodes, adjacent tissues. TCRdb re-analysed the multiplex PCR reads in MiXCR, keeping a single row per CDR3 protein. The repertoire holds about 140,000 distinct CDR3 sequences, with about 30% as singletons. Breast cancer patients provided tissue from their axillary draining lymph nodes. Sequenced material: axillary lymph node tissue. All receptors come from a female donor with breast cancer. Some clones in this sample may be carry-over from other donors' samples.

This clonotype was observed many times. One end of the junction does not line up with germline, which may come from a read error. The chain joins TRBV11-2 to TRBJ2-1; TRBD1 agrees at 7 bases. The CDR3 totals 14 residues. Germline values: CDR1 SGHAT, CDR2 FQNNGV. The CDR3: CASSGDSSYNEQFF. CDR3 DNA: TGTGCCAGCAGTGGGGACAGCTCCTACAATGAGCAGTTTTTC.

Written as DNA, the CDR3 is TGTGCCAGCAGCCCGGGACAGAACGACTACGAGCAGTACTTC. Protein sequence: CASSPGQNDYEQYF. The chain combines TRBV5-5 with TRBJ2-7; 7 bases are a match to TRBD1. Germline trimming cut 4 bases from V and 3 bases from J; bases unmatched to any gene: 7. The CDR3 has 14 amino acids. Germline V lookup: CDR1 SGHKS, CDR2 YYEKEE (reference sequence).

This clonotype occurred many times. CDR3 coding DNA: TGTGCCAGCGCGGACAGGAACACAGATACGCAGTATTTT. Its protein product is CASADRNTDTQYF. The chain is built from TRBV6-5 and TRBJ2-3, with 7 bases aligning to TRBD1. V lost 8 bases, J lost 2 bases, and 4 bases stayed unmatched. This CDR3 region has 13 residues. The germline CDR1 and CDR2 sequences are MNHEY and SVGAGI.

This clonotype was picked up many times. The chain is built from TRBV10-3 and TRBJ1-2, with 9 positions matching TRBD1. Unmatched junction bases numbered 6, after V lost 5 bases and J lost 2 bases. This CDR3 is 15 amino acids long. Germline-derived CDR1 and CDR2 are ENHRY and SYGVKD. The CDR3 spells CAISRAGTGNYGYTF. The CDR3 DNA reads TGTGCCATCAGTAGAGCCGGGACAGGGAACTATGGCTACACCTTC.

This chain uses TRBV2 with TRBJ2-5; D gene unclear. This CDR3 contains 13 residues. The V and J ends lost 3 bases and 3 bases respectively, with 8 bases between them. Germline assignment: CDR1 SNHLY and CDR2 FYNNEI. The CDR3 nucleotides are TGTGCCAGCAGTGAGCGTACAGAAGAGACCCAGTACTTC. This translates into CASSERTEETQYF.

This chain uses TRBV9 with TRBJ1-6; D not resolved. Per germline, CDR1 SGDLS and CDR2 YYNGEE. The V end lost 0 bases, the J end lost 1 base, and 5 bases lay between the germline ends. The CDR3 length is 15 residues. CDR3 loop: CASSVAQSYNSPLHF. DNA for the CDR3: TGTGCCAGCAGCGTAGCACAGTCCTATAATTCACCCCTCCACTTT.

This clonotype has at least ten counts. The V and J genes are TRBV6-6 and TRBJ1-5; maybe TRBD1 (6 bases). The CDR3 spans 13 residues. The V end was cut by 11 bases, the J end by 4 bases, with 15 bases between. Germline lookup yields CDR1 MNHNY and CDR2 SVGAGI (reference sequence). This CDR3 reads CASNSDSNQPQHF. The CDR3 DNA reads TGTGCCTCGAACTCGGACAGTAATCAGCCCCAGCATTTT.

This clonotype was counted many times. This could be a read error, since a much larger clone is one nucleotide away. The chain couples TRBV20-1 to TRBJ1-6, with D maybe TRBD1 (5 bases). Looked up from germline, CDR1 is DFQATT and CDR2 is SNEGSKA (reference sequence). Trimming took 2 bases from V and 9 from J, leaving 17 bases between them. The CDR3 sequence is 15 residues long. CDR3 in amino acids: CSARSPGRMTSPLHF. The CDR3 region has the DNA TGCAGTGCTAGATCTCCGGGACGGATGACTTCACCCCTCCACTTT.

V is TRBV5-4 and J is TRBJ1-2, with 7 bases that match TRBD1. The trim removed 2 bases at V and 7 bases at J, leaving 5 bases unmatched. Per germline, CDR1 SGHNT and CDR2 YYREEE (reference sequence). The CDR3 is made up of 13 amino acids. CDR3 DNA sequence: TGTGCCAGCAGCTTCGACAGGGCGGGTGGCTACACCTTC. This sequence encodes CASSFDRAGGYTF.

This clonotype has at least ten counts. This chain connects TRBV5-5 to TRBJ1-5, with D unclear. V was shortened by 4 bases and J by 6 bases, with 14 bases between the two germline ends. Looked up from germline, CDR1 is SGHKS and CDR2 is YYEKEE (reference sequence). CDR3 length: 14 amino acids. In DNA form, the CDR3 reads TGTGCCAGCAGCCGATCCCTGGACGGTCAGCCCCAGCATTTT. Translation: CASSRSLDGQPQHF.